One TCR beta chain is described in this entry. Germline is not matched at one junction end, which may reflect a read error. 0.5 to 1 ug RNA was reverse transcribed with random hexamers. MiXCR, applied by TCRdb to the immunoSEQ multiplex PCR reads, yields one record per CDR3 protein. The sample carries nearly 70,000 distinct CDR3 sequences, 85% to 95% recorded once. The source of the sample is a study of CD8 T cells in Susac syndrome. The CDR3 runs to 14 residues. Per germline, CDR1 SGHRS and CDR2 YFSETQ. The sequenced sample consisted of CD8+ T cells from PBMCs. J is TRBJ2-1 and V is TRBV5-1, with a possible D match to TRBD2 (6 bases). This TCR derives from a human donor in good health. The CDR3 DNA reads as TGCGCCAGCACCTTGGAGGGGACCTACAATGAGCAGTTCTTC. It yields the protein CASTLEGTYNEQFF.